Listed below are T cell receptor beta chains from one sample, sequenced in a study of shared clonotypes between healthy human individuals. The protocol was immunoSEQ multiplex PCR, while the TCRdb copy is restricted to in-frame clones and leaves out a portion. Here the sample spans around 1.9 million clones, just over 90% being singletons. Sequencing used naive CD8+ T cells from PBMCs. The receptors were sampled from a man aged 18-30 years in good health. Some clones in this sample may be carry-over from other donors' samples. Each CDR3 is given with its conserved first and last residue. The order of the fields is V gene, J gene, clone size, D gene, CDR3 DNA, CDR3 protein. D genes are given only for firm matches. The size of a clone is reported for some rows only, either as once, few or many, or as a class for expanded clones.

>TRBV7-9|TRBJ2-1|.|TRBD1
TGTGCCAGCAGCTTAGCTCACCCGGGGACAGGGGTTTTATTGGAGTTCTTC
CASSLAHPGTGVLLEFF
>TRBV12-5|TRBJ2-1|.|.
TGTGCTAGTGCCACCACTTGGGGCGGAGCCTACAATGAGCAGTTCTTC
CASATTWGGAYNEQFF
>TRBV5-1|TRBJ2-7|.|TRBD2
TGCGCCAGCAGCTGGGGAGAGCGGGAGCGAGCACCCGAGCAGTACTTC
CASSWGERERAPEQYF
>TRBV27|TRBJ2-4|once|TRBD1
TGTGCCAGCAGTTTATCCCCCGGGACAGGGTTAAACATTCAGTACTTC
CASSLSPGTGLNIQYF
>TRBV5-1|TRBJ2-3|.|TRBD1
TGCGCCAGCAGCTTGCCGCAGGGGGCTTCCGATACGCAGTATTTT
CASSLPQGASDTQYF
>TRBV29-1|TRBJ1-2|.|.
TGCAGCGTTGAACGGCAGGATCCTGGCTACACCTTC
CSVERQDPGYTF
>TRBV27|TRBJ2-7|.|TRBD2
TGTGCCAGCAGCCTACTGATCCCTAGCGGGGCCCCCTACGAGCAGTACTTC
CASSLLIPSGAPYEQYF
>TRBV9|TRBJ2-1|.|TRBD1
TGTGCCAGCAGCGTAGCGGGGGAGGGGACAGGGTACAATGAGCAGTTCTTC
CASSVAGEGTGYNEQFF
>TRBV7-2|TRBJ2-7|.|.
TGTGCCAGCAGCTTAGTCGAGCAGTACTTC
CASSLVEQYF
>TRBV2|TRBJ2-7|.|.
TGTGCCAGCACCCCTGACAGTGAAGTCTACGAGCAGTACTTC
CASTPDSEVYEQYF
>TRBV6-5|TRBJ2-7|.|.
TGTGCCAGCAGCCCCCGTGGGGGGGAGCAGTACTTC
CASSPRGGEQYF
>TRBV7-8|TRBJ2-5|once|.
TGTGCCAGCAGCTGGATCGGCGGCCTCCAAGAGACCCAGTACTTC
CASSWIGGLQETQYF
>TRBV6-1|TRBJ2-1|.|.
TGTGCCAGCAGTGAGCCAGGGGTGTGGGTGAACAATGAGCAGTTCTTC
CASSEPGVWVNNEQFF
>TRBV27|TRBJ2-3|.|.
TGTGCCAGCAGCCTCAGGGGCACAGATACGCAGTATTTT
CASSLRGTDTQYF
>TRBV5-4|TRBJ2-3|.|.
TGTGCCAGCAGCCCTGGCCGGGCCACAGATACGCAGTATTTT
CASSPGRATDTQYF
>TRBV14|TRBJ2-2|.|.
TGTGCCAGCAGCCAAGATTCGGCAGGCTACTCGAACACCGGGGAGCTGTTTTTT
CASSQDSAGYSNTGELFF
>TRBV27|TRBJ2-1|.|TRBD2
TGTGCCAGCAGTTCCCGGACTAGCGATGAGCAGTTCTTC
CASSSRTSDEQFF
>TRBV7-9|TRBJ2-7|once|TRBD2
TGTGCCAGCAGCCCAAAGGGCAGCGGGGTCTCCTACGAGCAGTACTTC
CASSPKGSGVSYEQYF
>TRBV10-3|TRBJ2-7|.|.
TGTGCCATCAGTGAAACCATAAACTACGAGCAGTACTTC
CAISETINYEQYF
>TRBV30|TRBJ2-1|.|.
TGTGCCTGGAGCGGGCTAGAACAGCGGTTGGAGCAGTTCTTC
CAWSGLEQRLEQFF
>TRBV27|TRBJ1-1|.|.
TGTGCCAGCAGTTTTGTGGGGGGGGACACTGAAGCTTTCTTT
CASSFVGGDTEAFF
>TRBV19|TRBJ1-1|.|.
TGTGCCAGTAGTACAGGCAGGGGCGGTGAAGTGGGCGAAGCTTTCTTT
CASSTGRGGEVGEAFF
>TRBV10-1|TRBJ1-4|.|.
TGCGCCAGCAGTGACCCCGGGAGGAATGAAAAACTGTTTTTT
CASSDPGRNEKLFF